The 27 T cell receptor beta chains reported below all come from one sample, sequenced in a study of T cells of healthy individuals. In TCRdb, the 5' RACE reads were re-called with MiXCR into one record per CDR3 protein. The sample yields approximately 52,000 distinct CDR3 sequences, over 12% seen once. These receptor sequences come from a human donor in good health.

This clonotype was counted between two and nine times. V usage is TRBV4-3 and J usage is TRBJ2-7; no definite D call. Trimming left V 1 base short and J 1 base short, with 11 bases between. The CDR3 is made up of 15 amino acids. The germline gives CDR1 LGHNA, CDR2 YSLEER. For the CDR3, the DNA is TGCGCCAGCAGCCAAGGATACACTCCTTCCTACGAGCAGTACTTC. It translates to CASSQGYTPSYEQYF.

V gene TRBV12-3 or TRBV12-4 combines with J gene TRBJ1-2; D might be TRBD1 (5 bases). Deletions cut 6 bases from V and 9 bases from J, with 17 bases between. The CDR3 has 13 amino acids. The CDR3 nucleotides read TGTGCCAGCAGGCCAACGGGGGGAACCAGCTACACCTTC. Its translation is CASRPTGGTSYTF.

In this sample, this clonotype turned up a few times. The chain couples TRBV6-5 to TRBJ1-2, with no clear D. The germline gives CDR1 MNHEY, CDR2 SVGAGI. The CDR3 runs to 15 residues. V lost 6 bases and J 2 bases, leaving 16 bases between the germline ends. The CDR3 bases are TGTGCCAGCAGAAGGGCGAGTCAGGCAAACTATGGCTACACCTTC. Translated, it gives CASRRASQANYGYTF.

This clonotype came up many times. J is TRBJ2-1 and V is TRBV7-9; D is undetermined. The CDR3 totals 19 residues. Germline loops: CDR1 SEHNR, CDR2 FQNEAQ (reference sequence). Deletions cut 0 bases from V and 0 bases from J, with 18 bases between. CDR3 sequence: CASSLALGSLTSSYNEQFF. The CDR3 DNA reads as TGTGCCAGCAGCTTAGCGCTTGGCAGCCTCACAAGCTCCTACAATGAGCAGTTCTTC.

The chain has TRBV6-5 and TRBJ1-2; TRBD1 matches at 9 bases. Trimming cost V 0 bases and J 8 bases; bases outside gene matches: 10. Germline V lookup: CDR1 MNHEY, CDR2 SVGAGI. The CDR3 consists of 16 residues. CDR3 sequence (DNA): TGTGCCAGCAGTTACTCGGGACAGGGAAGTACGAGAGGCTACACCTTC. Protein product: CASSYSGQGSTRGYTF.

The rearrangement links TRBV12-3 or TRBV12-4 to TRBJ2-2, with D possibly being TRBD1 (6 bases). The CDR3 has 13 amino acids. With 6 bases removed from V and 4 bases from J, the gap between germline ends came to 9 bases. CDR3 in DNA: TGTGCCAGCAGCAGGGGCGGCACCGGGGAGCTGTTTTTT. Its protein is CASSRGGTGELFF.

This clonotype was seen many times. CDR3 region: CASSLRDTDTQYF. CDR3 DNA sequence: TGTGCCAGCAGCCTACGGGACACAGATACGCAGTATTTT. This rearrangement joins TRBV5-4 to TRBJ2-3; TRBD2 might be the D (5 bases). V lost 4 bases and J 2 bases, leaving 8 bases between the germline ends. The CDR3 contains 13 residues. From germline, CDR1 is SGHNT and CDR2 YYREEE (reference sequence).

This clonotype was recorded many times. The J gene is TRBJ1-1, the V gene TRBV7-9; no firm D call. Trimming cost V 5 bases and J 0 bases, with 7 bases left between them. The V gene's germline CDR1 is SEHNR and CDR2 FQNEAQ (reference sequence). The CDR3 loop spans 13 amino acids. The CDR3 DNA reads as TGTGCCAGCAGCCCAATTGTGAACACTGAAGCTTTCTTT. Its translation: CASSPIVNTEAFF.

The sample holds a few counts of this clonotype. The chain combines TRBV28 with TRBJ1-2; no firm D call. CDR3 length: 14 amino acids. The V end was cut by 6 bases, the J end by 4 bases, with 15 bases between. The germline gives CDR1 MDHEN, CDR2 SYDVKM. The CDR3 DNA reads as TGTGCCAGCAGCCGAGCTTCGGCACTCTATGGCTACACCTTC. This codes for CASSRASALYGYTF.

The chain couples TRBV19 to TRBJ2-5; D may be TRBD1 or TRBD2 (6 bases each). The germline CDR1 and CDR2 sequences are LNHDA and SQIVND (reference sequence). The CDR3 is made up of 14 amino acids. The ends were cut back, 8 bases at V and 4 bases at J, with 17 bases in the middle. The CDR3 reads CASAIAGTRETQYF. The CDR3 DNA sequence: TGTGCCAGTGCTATCGCGGGGACAAGAGAGACCCAGTACTTC.

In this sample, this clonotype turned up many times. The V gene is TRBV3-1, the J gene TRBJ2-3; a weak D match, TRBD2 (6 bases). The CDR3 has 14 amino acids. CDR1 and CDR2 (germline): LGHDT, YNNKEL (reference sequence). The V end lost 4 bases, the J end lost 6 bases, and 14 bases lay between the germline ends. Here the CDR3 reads CASSPRGPPDTQYF. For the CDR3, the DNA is TGTGCCAGCAGCCCGCGGGGCCCTCCTGATACGCAGTATTTT.

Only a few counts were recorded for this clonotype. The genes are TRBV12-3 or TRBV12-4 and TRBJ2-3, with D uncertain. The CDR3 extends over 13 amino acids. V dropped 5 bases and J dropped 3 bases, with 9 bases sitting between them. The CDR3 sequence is CASSPRRTDTQYF. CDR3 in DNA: TGTGCCAGCAGTCCCCGACGGACAGATACGCAGTATTTT.

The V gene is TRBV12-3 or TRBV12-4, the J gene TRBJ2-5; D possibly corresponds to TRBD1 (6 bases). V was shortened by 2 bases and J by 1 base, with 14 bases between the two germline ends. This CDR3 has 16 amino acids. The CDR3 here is CASSLKGVRPQETQYF. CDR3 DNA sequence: TGTGCCAGCAGTTTAAAGGGGGTCCGCCCCCAAGAGACCCAGTACTTC.

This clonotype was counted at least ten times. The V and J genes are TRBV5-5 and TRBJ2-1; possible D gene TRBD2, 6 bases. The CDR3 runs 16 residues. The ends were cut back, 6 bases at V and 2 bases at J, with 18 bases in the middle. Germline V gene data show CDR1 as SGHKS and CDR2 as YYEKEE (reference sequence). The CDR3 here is CASTFSPEGPYNEQFF. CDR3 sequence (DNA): TGTGCCAGCACCTTTTCTCCGGAGGGCCCCTACAATGAGCAGTTCTTC.

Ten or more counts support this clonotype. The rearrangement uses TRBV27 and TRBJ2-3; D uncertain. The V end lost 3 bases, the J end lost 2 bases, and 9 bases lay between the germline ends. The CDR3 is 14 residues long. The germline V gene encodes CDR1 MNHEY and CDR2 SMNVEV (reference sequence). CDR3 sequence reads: CASSFSLVTDTQYF. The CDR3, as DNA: TGTGCCAGCAGTTTTTCACTGGTCACAGATACGCAGTATTTT.

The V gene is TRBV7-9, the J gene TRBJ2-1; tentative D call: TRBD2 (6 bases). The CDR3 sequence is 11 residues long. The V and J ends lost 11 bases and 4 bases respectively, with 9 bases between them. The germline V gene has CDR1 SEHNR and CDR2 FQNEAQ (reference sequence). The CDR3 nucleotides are TGTGCCCGCGGGGATTACAATGAGCAGTTCTTC. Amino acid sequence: CARGDYNEQFF.

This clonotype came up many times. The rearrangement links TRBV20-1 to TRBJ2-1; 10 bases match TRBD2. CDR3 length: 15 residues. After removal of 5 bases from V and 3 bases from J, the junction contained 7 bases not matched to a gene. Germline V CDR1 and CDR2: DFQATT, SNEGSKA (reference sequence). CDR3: CSALASGSFYNEQFF. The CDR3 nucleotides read TGCAGTGCTCTCGCTAGCGGGAGTTTCTACAATGAGCAGTTCTTC.

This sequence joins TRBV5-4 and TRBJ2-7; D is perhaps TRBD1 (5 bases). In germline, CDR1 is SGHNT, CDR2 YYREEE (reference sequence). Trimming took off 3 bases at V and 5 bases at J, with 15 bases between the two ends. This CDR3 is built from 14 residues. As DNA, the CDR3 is TGTGCCAGCAGCTCAAAAACAGGATACGACGAGCAGTACTTC. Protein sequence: CASSSKTGYDEQYF.

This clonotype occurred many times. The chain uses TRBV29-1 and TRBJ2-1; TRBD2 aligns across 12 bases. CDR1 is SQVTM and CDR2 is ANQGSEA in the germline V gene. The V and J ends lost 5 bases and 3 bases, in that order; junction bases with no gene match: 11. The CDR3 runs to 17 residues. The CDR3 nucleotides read TGCAGCGTTAACCGGGACAAACTAGCGGGGGGCTACAATGAGCAGTTCTTC. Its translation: CSVNRDKLAGGYNEQFF.

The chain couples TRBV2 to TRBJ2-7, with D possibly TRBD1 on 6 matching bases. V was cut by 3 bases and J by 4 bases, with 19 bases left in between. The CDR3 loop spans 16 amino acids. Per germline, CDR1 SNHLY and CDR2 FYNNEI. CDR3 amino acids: CASSDLRGRGRYEQYF. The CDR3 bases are TGTGCCAGCAGTGACCTCAGGGGCAGGGGTAGGTACGAGCAGTACTTC.

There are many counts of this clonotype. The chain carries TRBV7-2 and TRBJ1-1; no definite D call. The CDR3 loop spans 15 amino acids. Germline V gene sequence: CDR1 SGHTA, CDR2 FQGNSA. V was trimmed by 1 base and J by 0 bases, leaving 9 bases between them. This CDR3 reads CASSLGGWVNTEAFF. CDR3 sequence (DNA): TGTGCCAGCAGCTTAGGCGGATGGGTGAACACTGAAGCTTTCTTT.

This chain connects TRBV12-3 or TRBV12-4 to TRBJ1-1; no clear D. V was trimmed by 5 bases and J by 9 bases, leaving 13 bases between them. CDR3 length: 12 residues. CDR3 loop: CASSLTDGKAFF. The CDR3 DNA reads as TGTGCCAGCAGTCTGACGGACGGGAAAGCTTTCTTT.

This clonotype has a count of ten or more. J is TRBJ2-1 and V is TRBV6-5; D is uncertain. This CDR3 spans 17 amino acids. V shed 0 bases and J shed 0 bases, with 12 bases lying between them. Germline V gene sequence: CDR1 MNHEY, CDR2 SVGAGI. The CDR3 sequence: CASSYSASPSSYNEQFF. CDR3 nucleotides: TGTGCCAGCAGTTACTCGGCGTCACCGAGCTCCTACAATGAGCAGTTCTTC.

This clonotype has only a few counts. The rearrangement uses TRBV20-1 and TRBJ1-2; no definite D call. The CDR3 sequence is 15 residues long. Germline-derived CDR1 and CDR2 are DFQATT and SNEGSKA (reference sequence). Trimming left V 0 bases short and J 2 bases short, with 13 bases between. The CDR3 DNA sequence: TGCAGTGCTAGAGAATCCCTGGACGGGAACTATGGCTACACCTTC. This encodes CSARESLDGNYGYTF.

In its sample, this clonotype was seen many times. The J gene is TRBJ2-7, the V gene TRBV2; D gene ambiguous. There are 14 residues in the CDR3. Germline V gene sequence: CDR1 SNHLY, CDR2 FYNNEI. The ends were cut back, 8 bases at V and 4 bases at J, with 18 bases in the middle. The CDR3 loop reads CASRGWRRPYEQYF. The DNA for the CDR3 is TGTGCCAGCCGCGGTTGGAGAAGACCTTACGAGCAGTACTTC.

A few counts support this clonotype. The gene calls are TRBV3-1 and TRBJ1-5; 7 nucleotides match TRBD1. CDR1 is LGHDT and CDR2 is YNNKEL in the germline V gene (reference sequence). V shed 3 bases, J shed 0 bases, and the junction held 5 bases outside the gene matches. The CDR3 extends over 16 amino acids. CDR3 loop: CASSHGTVNSNQPQHF. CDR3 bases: TGTGCCAGCAGCCACGGGACAGTCAATAGCAATCAGCCCCAGCATTTT.

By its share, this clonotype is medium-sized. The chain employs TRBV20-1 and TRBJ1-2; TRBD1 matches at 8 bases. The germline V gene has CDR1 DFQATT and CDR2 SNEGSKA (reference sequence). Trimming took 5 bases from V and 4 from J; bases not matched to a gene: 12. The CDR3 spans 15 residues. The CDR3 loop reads CSASRPETGAYGYTF. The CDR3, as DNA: TGCAGTGCTTCCCGACCCGAGACAGGGGCCTATGGCTACACCTTC.